This T cell receptor beta chain derives from a study of blood T cell repertoires in COVID-19. Study overall: Samples representing acute and convalescent COVID-19 were sourced from the United States, Italy and Spain. Sources were T cells, B-cell-depleted T cells, or PBMCs; the material itself was cDNA or gDNA.

This CDR3 has 14 residues. The V segment lost 6 bases and the J segment 6 bases; nucleotides outside the gene matches: 7. The germline V gene encodes CDR1 SGHDT and CDR2 YYEEEE. The authors' processing: Reference gene primer amplification gave estimated nucleated cell counts. The assay was immunoSEQ multiplex PCR, and TCRdb's table has in-frame clones only and misses some. From that table come the V and J calls and clone size; the DNA was used to work out D and trimming. The data show about 90,000 clones, roughly 80% seen once. The chain carries TRBV5-6 and TRBJ1-4, with 8 bases aligning to TRBD1. The clonotype was recovered from a man of 80 years or more with active or convalescent COVID-19. The sample taken for sequencing was peripheral blood. This CDR3 is CASTAWTGHEKLFF. In DNA form, the CDR3 reads TGTGCCAGCACCGCTTGGACAGGGCATGAAAAACTGTTTTTT.